The 27 T cell receptor beta chains presented below share a single source sample, sequenced in a study of long-term antiretroviral therapy in people with HIV. This was the immunoSEQ v3.0 assay at survey level. Method: immunoSEQ multiplex PCR; TCRdb's copy keeps in-frame clones and lacks some. Among approximately 22,000 clones listed, around 84% were seen once. The input for sequencing was unsorted PBMCs, taken 1.9 years after starting antiretroviral therapy. Receptor source: a woman in her 50s with HIV.

This chain joins TRBV5-4 and TRBJ2-7; D unclear. Germline CDR1 SGHNT, CDR2 YYREEE (reference sequence). V lost 3 bases and J lost 7, with 14 bases in between. The CDR3 spans 13 residues. The CDR3 DNA follows: TGTGCCAGCAGCTCTCCGGGCCTATTGGAGCAGTACTTC. Protein product: CASSSPGLLEQYF.

The V and J genes are TRBV28 and TRBJ1-2; no firm D call. The CDR3 runs 10 residues. Germline CDR1 and CDR2: MDHEN and SYDVKM. V lost 4 bases and J 8 bases, leaving 5 bases between the germline ends. Here the CDR3 DNA reads TGTGCCAGCAGTTGGGTAGGCTACACCTTC. Residues: CASSWVGYTF.

The V call is TRBV18, the J call TRBJ1-5; D is possibly TRBD1 (6 bases). The CDR3 loop spans 15 amino acids. Germline V gene sequence: CDR1 KGHSH, CDR2 LQKENI. V dropped 4 bases and J dropped 4 bases, with 14 bases sitting between them. In nucleotides, the CDR3 is TGTGCCAGCTCACTAGGGTGGGGGCCAAATCAGCCCCAGCATTTT. Its protein is CASSLGWGPNQPQHF.

The V gene is TRBV7-2, the J gene TRBJ1-4, with TRBD1 matching 7 bases. With V trimmed by 0 bases and J by 8 bases, 6 bases remained unmatched. The CDR3 loop spans 15 amino acids. Germline V gene data show CDR1 as SGHTA and CDR2 as FQGNSA. The chain's CDR3 is CASSLAHRGGEKLFF. The CDR3 DNA is TGTGCCAGCAGCTTAGCGCACAGGGGAGGAGAAAAACTGTTTTTT.

The chain links TRBV9 to TRBJ1-3; no clear D. CDR1 SGDLS and CDR2 YYNGEE come from the germline V gene. Trimming left V 4 bases short and J 0 bases short, with 11 bases between. This CDR3 comprises 15 residues. CDR3 DNA sequence: TGTGCCAGCAGCCCAAGTACGACCTCTGGAAACACCATATATTTT. As protein: CASSPSTTSGNTIYF.

The chain uses TRBV5-4 and TRBJ1-3; TRBD1 aligns across 11 bases. V shed 4 bases and J 3 bases; nucleotides not matched to a gene: 6. This CDR3 is 16 amino acids long. Germline CDR1 is SGHNT and CDR2 is YYREEE (reference sequence). CDR3 protein: CASSPDRGQGGNTIYF. CDR3 DNA sequence: TGTGCCAGCAGCCCGGACAGGGGGCAGGGTGGAAACACCATATATTTT.

The genes are TRBV20-1 and TRBJ1-1; TRBD1 agrees at 7 bases. With 5 bases clipped from V and 10 bases from J, the junction kept 7 bases outside the gene matches. The CDR3 has 11 residues. Germline V gives CDR1 DFQATT, CDR2 SNEGSKA (reference sequence). The CDR3 spells CSADQTGVAFF. CDR3 sequence (DNA): TGCAGTGCTGACCAAACAGGGGTAGCTTTCTTT.

The rearrangement uses TRBV10-3 and TRBJ1-1; TRBD1 matches at 7 bases. CDR1 is ENHRY and CDR2 is SYGVKD in the germline V gene. The CDR3 consists of 16 residues. Germline trimming cut 4 bases from V and 7 bases from J; bases unmatched to any gene: 15. CDR3: CAISARITGALNEAFF. The CDR3 coding sequence is TGTGCCATCAGTGCCCGAATAACAGGGGCCCTAAATGAAGCTTTCTTT.

This clone has a single count. The gene calls are TRBV4-2 and TRBJ1-1, with D perhaps matching TRBD1 (6 bases). Per the germline V gene, CDR1 is LGHNA and CDR2 is YNFKEQ. The CDR3 covers 14 residues. V was cut by 4 bases and J by 3 bases, with 12 bases left in between. CDR3 in DNA: TGTGCCAGCAGCCGTAGGACAGCTTACACTGAAGCTTTCTTT. Its translation is CASSRRTAYTEAFF.

This sequence joins TRBV6-5 and TRBJ2-1, with TRBD1 identical over 9 bases. Germline assignment: CDR1 MNHEY and CDR2 SVGAGI. V shed 0 bases and J 4 bases; nucleotides not matched to a gene: 4. The CDR3 has 16 residues. The CDR3: CASSYSQGAPYNEQFF. For the CDR3, the DNA is TGTGCCAGCAGTTACTCACAGGGGGCCCCATACAATGAGCAGTTCTTC.

The chain employs TRBV19 and TRBJ2-5; 7 positions agree with TRBD2. The CDR3 runs to 12 residues. V shed 3 bases and J 6 bases; nucleotides not matched to a gene: 1. CDR1 is LNHDA and CDR2 is SQIVND in the germline V gene (reference sequence). CDR3 sequence reads: CASSIGGKTQYF. DNA for the CDR3: TGTGCCAGTAGTATCGGGGGGAAGACCCAGTACTTC.

There are a few counts of this clone. The chain has TRBV7-9 and TRBJ1-2, with D possibly matching TRBD1 (6 bases). V lost 5 bases and J lost 7, with 11 bases in between. CDR1 and CDR2 (germline): SEHNR, FQNEAQ (reference sequence). The CDR3 totals 12 residues. The CDR3, as DNA: TGTGCCAGCAGCCCGGAGGGGGGTGGCTACACCTTC. Residues: CASSPEGGGYTF. Based on the CDR3 plus reference TRBV7-9 and TRBJ1-2, the full variable domain is DTGVSQNPRHKITKRGQNVTFRCDPISEHNRLYWYRQTLGQGPEFLTYFQNEAQLEKSRLLSDRFSAERPKGSFSTLEIQRTEQGDSAMYLCASSPEGGGYTFGSGTRLTVV.

This clone was seen only a few times. This sequence joins TRBV7-9 and TRBJ1-6; D is ambiguous. The germline V and J ends were trimmed by 4 bases and 2 bases, with 9 bases remaining between them. CDR1 SEHNR and CDR2 FQNEAQ come from the germline V gene (reference sequence). This CDR3 is 15 amino acids long. This CDR3 is CASSSGVAYNSPLHF. CDR3 DNA sequence: TGTGCCAGCAGCTCCGGTGTCGCCTATAATTCACCCCTCCACTTT. The full variable domain, with the rest looked up from reference TRBV7-9 and TRBJ1-6, is DTGVSQNPRHKITKRGQNVTFRCDPISEHNRLYWYRQTLGQGPEFLTYFQNEAQLEKSRLLSDRFSAERPKGSFSTLEIQRTEQGDSAMYLCASSSGVAYNSPLHFGNGTRLTVT.

The rearrangement uses TRBV7-3 and TRBJ2-2; 13 nucleotides agree with TRBD2. V was clipped by 6 bases and J by 5 bases; unmatched bases: 9. The CDR3 loop spans 17 amino acids. Germline V gene sequence: CDR1 SGHTA, CDR2 FQGTGA. The CDR3 nucleotides are TGTGCCAGCAGTTCTAAACTAGCGGGGGGGTCGACCGGGGAGCTGTTTTTT. This encodes CASSSKLAGGSTGELFF.

The rearrangement joins TRBV28 to TRBJ2-3; D unclear. Germline CDR1 and CDR2: MDHEN and SYDVKM. The CDR3 has 12 amino acids. V lost 2 bases and J 5 bases, leaving 5 bases between the germline ends. Here the CDR3 DNA reads TGTGCCAGCAGTTTAGAGCGAGATACGCAGTATTTT. This sequence encodes CASSLERDTQYF.

The table lists this clone with a count of one. The rearrangement links TRBV7-9 to TRBJ2-3; D not resolved. The V and J ends lost 1 base and 3 bases respectively, with 20 bases between them. Germline loops: CDR1 SEHNR, CDR2 FQNEAQ (reference sequence). The CDR3 covers 18 residues. The CDR3 reads CASSLGPVDILRTDTQYF. The CDR3, as DNA: TGTGCCAGCAGCTTAGGGCCAGTTGATATTCTGAGAACAGATACGCAGTATTTT.

The rearrangement joins TRBV7-2 to TRBJ2-6; weak D call: TRBD1 (5 bases). V gave up 4 bases and J gave up 2 bases, with 18 bases separating them. The germline V gene has CDR1 SGHTA and CDR2 FQGNSA. The CDR3 covers 18 residues. CDR3 nucleotide sequence: TGTGCCAGCAGCTACCAGACTGACCCCAGGGCTGGGGCCAACGTCCTGACTTTC. Translation: CASSYQTDPRAGANVLTF.

The chain has TRBV19 and TRBJ1-5, with 12 bases identical to TRBD1. Per germline, CDR1 LNHDA and CDR2 SQIVND (reference sequence). Unmatched junction bases numbered 14, after V lost 11 bases and J lost 3 bases. The CDR3 totals 17 residues. CDR3 sequence reads: CASRRGTGGQSNQPQHF. Here the CDR3 DNA reads TGTGCCTCACGCCGGGGGACAGGGGGCCAATCCAATCAGCCCCAGCATTTT. The variable domain in full, with the rest retrieved from reference TRBV19 and TRBJ1-5, is DGGITQSPKYLFRKEGQNVTLSCEQNLNHDAMYWYRQDPGQGLRLIYYSQIVNDFQKGDIAEGYSVSREKKESFPLTVTSAQKNPTAFYLCASRRGTGGQSNQPQHFGDGTRLSIL.

This clone was found once. This chain uses TRBV15 with TRBJ2-5; unclear D gene. The germline V gene has CDR1 LNHNV and CDR2 YYDKDF (reference sequence). Trimming took 0 bases from V and 0 from J, leaving 2 bases between them. This CDR3 has 13 residues. CDR3 in amino acids: CATSRDHQETQYF. CDR3 nucleotide sequence: TGTGCCACCAGCAGAGACCACCAAGAGACCCAGTACTTC.

V and J are TRBV19 and TRBJ1-1, with TRBD1 matching 7 bases. This CDR3 contains 16 residues. Germline V lookup: CDR1 LNHDA, CDR2 SQIVND (reference sequence). Trimming removed 4 bases from V and 5 bases from J; junction bases left unmatched: 13. This CDR3 is CASSSQGGPTGTEAFF. The CDR3 coding sequence is TGTGCCAGTAGTAGCCAGGGGGGTCCGACGGGAACTGAAGCTTTCTTT.

CDR3 DNA: TGTGCCAGCAGTGGCGGGGGACAGGGGAACACTGAAGCTTTCTTT. This codes for CASSGGGQGNTEAFF. This chain uses TRBV28 with TRBJ1-1; 9 bases agree with TRBD1. CDR1 is MDHEN and CDR2 is SYDVKM in the germline V gene. The CDR3 runs 15 residues. Trimming at V came to 5 bases and at J to 1 base, leaving 5 bases not matched to a gene.

Comment on this clone: The final CDR3 position lacks the conserved phenylalanine or tryptophan, pointing to a likely read error. The V call is TRBV6-5, the J call TRBJ1-2, with 8 bases identical to TRBD1. This CDR3 contains 13 residues. V lost 2 bases to trimming and J lost 6 bases; unmatched junction nucleotides: 2. Per the germline V gene, CDR1 is MNHEY and CDR2 is SVGAGI. In nucleotides, the CDR3 is TGTGCCAGCAGTTACGACAGGGGAGATGGCTACACCCTC. Its translation is CASSYDRGDGYTL.

The J gene is TRBJ2-7, the V gene TRBV7-2; TRBD1 is a possible D gene (5 bases). Between the trimmed V and J ends, which lost 1 base and 3 bases, there was a span of 10 bases. CDR3 size: 14 residues. Germline assignment: CDR1 SGHTA and CDR2 FQGNSA. The CDR3 region is CASSLDDSFYEQYF. The CDR3, as DNA: TGTGCCAGCAGCTTAGATGACAGCTTCTACGAGCAGTACTTC.

The V call is TRBV10-1, the J call TRBJ1-6, with D hard to call. This CDR3 comprises 18 residues. V lost 0 bases to trimming and J lost 9 bases, with 21 bases between them. Looked up from germline, CDR1 is WNHNN and CDR2 is SYGVQD (reference sequence). The CDR3 DNA is TGCGCCAGCAGTGAGTCGGCACTGGCCTCGGGTTTGTGTTCACCCCTCCACTTT. Encoded protein: CASSESALASGLCSPLHF.

This clone was detected only once. V usage is TRBV2 and J usage is TRBJ1-4, with 7 bases matching TRBD1. After removal of 2 bases from V and 8 bases from J, the junction contained 8 bases not matched to a gene. The CDR3 is made up of 15 amino acids. Per germline, CDR1 SNHLY and CDR2 FYNNEI. The CDR3 sequence is CASSEKGGGAEKLFF. For the CDR3, the DNA is TGTGCCAGCAGTGAAAAGGGAGGGGGCGCGGAAAAACTGTTTTTT.

The CDR3 nucleotides are TGTGCCAGCAGCAATCCTCAGGGGTCCCTACCGGGGACCGGGGAGCTGTTTTTT. Amino acid sequence: CASSNPQGSLPGTGELFF. The chain recombines TRBV11-3 with TRBJ2-2, with TRBD1 as a possible D gene (6 bases). The germline V gene encodes CDR1 SGHNT and CDR2 YENEEA. This CDR3 comprises 18 residues. The V end was cut by 5 bases, the J end by 5 bases, with 24 bases between. Looking up the rest from reference TRBV11-3 and TRBJ2-2 gives the full variable domain: EAGVVQSPRYKIIEKKQPVAFWCNPISGHNTLYWYLQNLGQGPELLIRYENEEAVDDSQLPKDRFSAERLKGVDSTLKIQPAELGDSAVYLCASSNPQGSLPGTGELFFGEGSRLTVL.

This chain uses TRBV5-1 with TRBJ2-7, with unresolved D. This CDR3 has 15 residues. The ends were cut back, 0 bases at V and 0 bases at J, with 10 bases in the middle. The germline CDR1 and CDR2 sequences are SGHRS and YFSETQ. The CDR3 coding sequence is TGCGCCAGCAGCTTGGCCTATAGGGCCTCCTACGAGCAGTACTTC. It encodes CASSLAYRASYEQYF.